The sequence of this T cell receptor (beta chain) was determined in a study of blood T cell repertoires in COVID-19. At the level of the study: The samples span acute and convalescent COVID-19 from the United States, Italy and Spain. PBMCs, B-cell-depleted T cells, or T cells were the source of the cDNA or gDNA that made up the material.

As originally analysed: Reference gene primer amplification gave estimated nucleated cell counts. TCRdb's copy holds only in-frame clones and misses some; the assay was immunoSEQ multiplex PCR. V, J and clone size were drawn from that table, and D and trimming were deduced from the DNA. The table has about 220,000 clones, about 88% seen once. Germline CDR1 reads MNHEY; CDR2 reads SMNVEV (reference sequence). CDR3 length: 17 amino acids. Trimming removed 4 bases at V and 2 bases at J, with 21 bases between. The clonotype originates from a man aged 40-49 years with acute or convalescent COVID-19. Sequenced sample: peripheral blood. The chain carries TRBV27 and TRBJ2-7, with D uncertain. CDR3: CASSSAPFSGRAYEQYF. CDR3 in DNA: TGTGCCAGCAGTTCCGCCCCTTTCTCGGGTAGAGCCTACGAGCAGTACTTC.